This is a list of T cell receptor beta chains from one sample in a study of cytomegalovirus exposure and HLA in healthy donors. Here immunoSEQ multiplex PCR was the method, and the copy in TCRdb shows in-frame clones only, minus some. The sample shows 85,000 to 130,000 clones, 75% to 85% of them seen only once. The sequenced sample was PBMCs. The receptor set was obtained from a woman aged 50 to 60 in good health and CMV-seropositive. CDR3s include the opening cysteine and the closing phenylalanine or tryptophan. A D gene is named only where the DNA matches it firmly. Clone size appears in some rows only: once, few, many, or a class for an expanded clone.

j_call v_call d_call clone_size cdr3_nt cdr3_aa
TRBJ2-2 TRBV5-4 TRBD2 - TGTGCCAGCAATTCGGGGGGTAAGAACACCGGGGAGCTGTTTTTT CASNSGGKNTGELFF
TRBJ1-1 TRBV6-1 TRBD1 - TGTGCCGGAAGACAGGGCGCCGTTCTTGAAGCTTTCTTT CAGRQGAVLEAFF
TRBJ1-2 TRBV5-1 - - TGCGCCAGCACTCGTCAAGGGGAGGACTATGGCTACACCTTC CASTRQGEDYGYTF
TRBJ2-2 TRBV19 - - TGTGCCAGTAGTATTCAGGGATACACCGGGGAGCTGTTTTTT CASSIQGYTGELFF
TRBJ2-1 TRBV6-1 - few TGTGCCAGCAGTACCCTTACAACCTCCTACAATGAGCAGTTCTTC CASSTLTTSYNEQFF
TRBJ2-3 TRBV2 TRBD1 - TGTGCCAGCAAGGTACAGGGGAGAGGGACAGATACGCAGTATTTT CASKVQGRGTDTQYF
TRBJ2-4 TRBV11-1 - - TGTGCCAGCAGCCCACCGGGAGCCAAAAACATTCAGTACTTC CASSPPGAKNIQYF
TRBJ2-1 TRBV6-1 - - TGTGCCAGCAGTAGCCTTGGTAATGAGCAGTTCTTC CASSSLGNEQFF
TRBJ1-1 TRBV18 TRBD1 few TGTGCCAGCTCACTCGGGACAGGCGACCGTGAAGCTTTCTTT CASSLGTGDREAFF
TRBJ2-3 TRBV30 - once TGTGCCTGGAGCAGGCGAATTTCGGATACGCAGTATTTT CAWSRRISDTQYF
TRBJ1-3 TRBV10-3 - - TGTGCCATCAGTGAGTCGGGGCAGTCTGGAAACACCATATATTTT CAISESGQSGNTIYF
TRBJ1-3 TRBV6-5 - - TGTGCCATCGGGTGGGAGGGAGGCTCTGGAAACACCATATATTTT CAIGWEGGSGNTIYF
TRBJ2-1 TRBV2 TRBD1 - TGTGCCAGCAGTGAAGCGACAGGGGCGGGGCAGTTCTTC CASSEATGAGQFF
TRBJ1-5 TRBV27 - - TGTGCCAGCAGTAACCAGGGTCAGCCCCAGCATTTT CASSNQGQPQHF
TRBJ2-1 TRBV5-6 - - TGTGCCAGCAGCTTGATTGGGACTCGGTACAATGAGCAGTTCTTC CASSLIGTRYNEQFF
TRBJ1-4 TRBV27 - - TGTGCCAGCAGTTTAGGACCTCCTAGGGGTGCAACTAATGAAAAACTGTTTTTT CASSLGPPRGATNEKLFF
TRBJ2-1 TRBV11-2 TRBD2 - TGTGCCAGCAGCTCCTTTAGCGGGTCGAACAATGAGCAGTTCTTC CASSSFSGSNNEQFF
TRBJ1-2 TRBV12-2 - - TGTGCAAGTCGCTTAGAGTTGGACAGGTGGCGCGGCTACACCTTC CASRLELDRWRGYTF
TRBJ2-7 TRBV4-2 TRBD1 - TGTGCCAGCAGCCAAGCGGGACAGGGCTCCTACGAGCAGTACTTC CASSQAGQGSYEQYF
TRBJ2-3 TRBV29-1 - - TGCAGCGTTGAGTTGAGGGCCTATACGCAGTATTTT CSVELRAYTQYF
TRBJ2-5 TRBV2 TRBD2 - TGTGCCAGCAGTGGGGCGGGGGGTTCCGGCCCCCAAGAGACCCAGTACTTC CASSGAGGSGPQETQYF
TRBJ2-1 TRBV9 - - TGTGCCAGCAGCGTAGACGACACTTACAATGAGCAGTTCTTC CASSVDDTYNEQFF
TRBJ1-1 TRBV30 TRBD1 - TGTGCCTGGAGTGTACAGGGGGAAGCTTTCTTT CAWSVQGEAFF
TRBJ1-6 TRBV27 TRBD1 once TGTGCCAGCAGTTCTAGGAGGCGGGACAGGGGGGGGACGGCCAATTCACCCCTCCACTTT CASSSRRRDRGGTANSPLHF
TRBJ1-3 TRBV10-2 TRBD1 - TGCGCCAGCACACGGGACAGGGAAGGGGGGTCCTCTGGAAACACCATATATTTT CASTRDREGGSSGNTIYF
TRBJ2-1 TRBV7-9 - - TGTGCCAGCAGCTTAGGTGCCGGACTTGAATACAATGAGCAGTTCTTC CASSLGAGLEYNEQFF
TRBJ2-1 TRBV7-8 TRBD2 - TGTGCCAGCACCTCCGAAGCGGGGGGGCATAATGAGCAGTTCTTC CASTSEAGGHNEQFF
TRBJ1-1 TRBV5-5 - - TGTGCCAGCAGGTGGGGCTCGACTGTGAACACTGAAGCTTTCTTT CASRWGSTVNTEAFF
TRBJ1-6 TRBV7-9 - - TGTGCCAGCAGCTTCCGGACAGATAATTCACCCCTCCACTTT CASSFRTDNSPLHF
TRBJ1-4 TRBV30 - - TGTGCCTGGAGTAAACTCAGGGTACTGGAGACTAATGAAAAACTGTTTTTT CAWSKLRVLETNEKLFF
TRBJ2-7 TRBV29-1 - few TGCAGCGTTGAAGTCGTCCTAAGAGGCGAGCAGTACTTC CSVEVVLRGEQYF
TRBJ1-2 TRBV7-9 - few TGTGCCAGCAGCTTAGATGGGGGCTCCTCCTATGGCTACACCTTC CASSLDGGSSYGYTF
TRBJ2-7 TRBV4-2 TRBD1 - TGTGCCAGCAGCCAAGATCATGGACAGGTATACGAGCAGTACTTC CASSQDHGQVYEQYF
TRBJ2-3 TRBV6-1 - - TGTGCCAGCTTGAGTTCTAGCACAGATACGCAGTATTTT CASLSSSTDTQYF
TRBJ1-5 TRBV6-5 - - TGTGCCAGCAGCAACAGGGAGGGTTATCAGCCCCAGCATTTT CASSNREGYQPQHF
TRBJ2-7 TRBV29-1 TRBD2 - TGCAGCGTGGAAGCGGGGGGAAAATACGAGCAGTACTTC CSVEAGGKYEQYF
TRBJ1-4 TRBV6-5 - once TGTGCCAGCAGTTACGTGGCCTCAACCGGAGGGGAAAAACTGTTTTTT CASSYVASTGGEKLFF
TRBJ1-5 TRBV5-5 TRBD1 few TGTGCCAGCAGCGTGACAGGGGACAGGAATCAGCCCCAGCATTTT CASSVTGDRNQPQHF
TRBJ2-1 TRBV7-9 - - TGTGCCAGCAGCTTAAGTGAAGGAGGGGCCATGAAAGAGTTCTTC CASSLSEGGAMKEFF
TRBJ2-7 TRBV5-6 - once TGTGCCAGCAGCTGGACCCTAGGGGGTAACTGGTACGAGCAGTACTTC CASSWTLGGNWYEQYF